In this sample, the clone carrying this T cell receptor beta chain turned up a few times. Its antigen is still unknown. This CDR3 has 17 amino acids. Germline V gives CDR1 ENHRY, CDR2 SYGVKD. Germline trimming cut 2 bases from V and 0 bases from J; bases unmatched to any gene: 6. TCRdb reanalysed the 5' RACE reads using MiXCR and keeps one entry per CDR3 protein. The table shows more than 650,000 distinct CDR3 sequences, with around 6.1% occurring only once. There were only healthy Caucasians among the donors. This sample is part of a study of identical twins. Study-wide findings and caveats: For monozygotic twins, models underestimated out-of-frame TCR alpha sharing.

The chain is built from TRBV10-3 and TRBJ1-3, with 8 bases identical to TRBD1. This sequence was found in a man aged 18 to 30 in good health. Material for sequencing was naive T cells sorted from blood. The CDR3 protein is CAISEDRGLLSGNTIYF. DNA for the CDR3: TGTGCCATCAGTGAGGACAGGGGACTCCTCTCTGGAAACACCATATATTTT.